Below, 32 T cell receptor beta chains from the same sample are listed, as sequenced in a study of T cells in localized non-small cell lung cancer. TCRdb's table, derived via immunoSEQ multiplex PCR, lists solely in-frame clones and lacks some. There are around 35,000 clones in the sample; about 91% occur only once, and 12% lies in the top ten. The source material was peripheral blood mononuclear cells, sampled before any cancer treatment. These receptors were taken from an older female donor with stage II lung adenocarcinoma.

The V gene is TRBV14, the J gene TRBJ1-2; the D is unclear. Trimming stripped 0 bases from V and 6 bases from J, with 17 bases between. This CDR3 comprises 16 residues. The V gene's germline CDR1 is SGHDN and CDR2 FVKESK. The CDR3 loop is CASSQDLAGDPDGYTF. The CDR3 region has the DNA TGTGCCAGCAGCCAAGATCTGGCGGGCGATCCGGATGGCTACACCTTC.

As to this clone: One end of the junction varies from germline; a read error may be responsible. V usage is TRBV4-2 and J usage is TRBJ2-3, with 11 bases identical to TRBD2. The CDR3 sequence is 20 residues long. CDR1 is LGHNA and CDR2 is YNFKEQ in the germline V gene. The CDR3 region is CASNQELGLAELPFTDTQYF. Written as DNA, the CDR3 is TGTGCCAGCAACCAAGAATTGGGACTAGCGGAGCTCCCTTTCACAGATACGCAGTATTTT.

This sequence joins TRBV7-6 and TRBJ2-2; D perhaps matches TRBD1 (5 bases). The V end lost 1 base, the J end lost 4 bases, and 10 bases lay between the germline ends. Germline CDR1 SGHVS, CDR2 FNYEAQ. The CDR3 is 15 amino acids. CDR3 sequence: CASSLGGAGTGELFF. CDR3 coding DNA: TGTGCCAGCAGCTTAGGGGGCGCAGGCACCGGGGAGCTGTTTTTT.

The J gene is TRBJ2-5, the V gene TRBV29-1; 7 positions agree with TRBD1. V lost 3 bases to trimming and J lost 5 bases; unmatched junction nucleotides: 6. Germline V gene lookup returns CDR1 SQVTM and CDR2 ANQGSEA. The CDR3 is 13 residues long. The CDR3 region has the DNA TGCAGCGTTGAGCCCACAGGGGAGGAGACCCAGTACTTC. This gives the protein CSVEPTGEETQYF. Full variable domain (outside the CDR3, taken from reference TRBV29-1 and TRBJ2-5): SAVISQKPSRDICQRGTSLTIQCQVDSQVTMMFWYRQQPGQSLTLIATANQGSEATYESGFVIDKFPISRPNLTFSTLTVSNMSPEDSSIYLCSVEPTGEETQYFGPGTRLLVL.

The chain joins TRBV6-5 to TRBJ2-1; TRBD1 aligns across 7 bases. Germline V gene lookup returns CDR1 MNHEY and CDR2 SVGAGI. V shed 7 bases and J 2 bases; nucleotides not matched to a gene: 8. This CDR3 has 15 residues. DNA of the CDR3: TGTGCCAGCAAAACCGACAGGGACCCCTACAATGAGCAGTTCTTC. It is translated as CASKTDRDPYNEQFF.

V is TRBV4-3 and J is TRBJ1-1, with a weak D call TRBD1 (5 bases). Germline V gene data show CDR1 as LGHNA and CDR2 as YSLEER. CDR3 size: 15 residues. V lost 4 bases, J lost 5 bases, and 17 bases lay in between. The CDR3 is CASSPYSGGATEAFF. In nucleotides, the CDR3 is TGCGCCAGCAGCCCCTACAGCGGAGGGGCTACTGAAGCTTTCTTT.

The V gene is TRBV7-2, the J gene TRBJ2-3; D tentatively reads TRBD1 or TRBD2 (5 bases each). The V gene lost 4 bases and the J gene lost 2 bases, with 10 bases spanning the gap. CDR1 and CDR2 (germline): SGHTA, FQGNSA. The CDR3 has 14 residues. This CDR3 reads CASSSEGITDTQYF. The CDR3 nucleotides read TGTGCCAGCAGCTCAGAGGGGATCACAGATACGCAGTATTTT. Full variable domain (rest looked up from reference TRBV7-2 and TRBJ2-3): GAGVSQSPSNKVTEKGKDVELRCDPISGHTALYWYRQSLGQGLEFLIYFQGNSAPDKSGLPSDRFSAERTGGSVSTLTIQRTQQEDSAVYLCASSSEGITDTQYFGPGTRLTVL.

This sequence joins TRBV5-5 and TRBJ2-3; D is undetermined. Deletions cut 0 bases from V and 0 bases from J, with 14 bases between. This CDR3 comprises 17 residues. Germline assignment: CDR1 SGHKS and CDR2 YYEKEE (reference sequence). This CDR3 is CASSLAGPASSTDTQYF. The CDR3 nucleotides read TGTGCCAGCAGCTTGGCGGGCCCGGCTTCTAGCACAGATACGCAGTATTTT.

This chain connects TRBV10-2 to TRBJ2-1; D is unresolved. Between the trimmed V and J ends, which lost 9 bases and 4 bases, there was a span of 13 bases. CDR3 length: 13 residues. In germline, CDR1 is WSHSY, CDR2 SAAADI. Here the CDR3 DNA reads TGCGCCAGGGGAAAATTTTCTTACAATGAGCAGTTCTTC. This codes for CARGKFSYNEQFF.

The rearrangement joins TRBV6-1 to TRBJ2-7, with D possibly matching TRBD2 (5 bases). This CDR3 contains 14 residues. CDR1 and CDR2 from the germline V gene are MNHNS and SASEGT. Trimming shortened V by 2 bases and J by 3 bases, and 11 bases separated the two germline ends. The DNA for the CDR3 is TGTGCCAGCAGTGAAAAGATAGGAGGCTACGAGCAGTACTTC. Amino acid sequence: CASSEKIGGYEQYF.

V is TRBV6-5 and J is TRBJ1-6, with D maybe TRBD1 (5 bases). With 0 bases removed from V and 9 bases from J, the gap between germline ends came to 12 bases. CDR3 length: 15 residues. The germline CDR1 and CDR2 sequences are MNHEY and SVGAGI. CDR3 sequence (DNA): TGTGCCAGCAGTTACTCTTCCCAGGGAAGTTCACCCCTCCACTTT. As protein: CASSYSSQGSSPLHF.

This clone was counted once. This chain links TRBV28 with TRBJ1-5, with a weak D call TRBD1 (5 bases). The germline V gene has CDR1 MDHEN and CDR2 SYDVKM. There are 15 residues in the CDR3. The V end lost 5 bases, the J end lost 3 bases, and 14 bases lay between the germline ends. DNA for the CDR3: TGTGCCAGCAGTATGGACAACCGGTTCAATCAGCCCCAGCATTTT. It translates to CASSMDNRFNQPQHF.

This sequence joins TRBV5-1 and TRBJ2-4; maybe TRBD2 (6 bases). This CDR3 has 16 residues. Germline values: CDR1 SGHRS, CDR2 YFSETQ. Trimming shortened V by 7 bases and J by 5 bases, and 22 bases separated the two germline ends. The CDR3 spells CASRLNLDGSQNIQYF. In DNA, the CDR3 is TGCGCCAGCCGACTGAATCTGGACGGGAGCCAAAACATTCAGTACTTC.

The chain joins TRBV29-1 to TRBJ2-6; the D gene is possibly TRBD1 (6 bases). Germline lookup yields CDR1 SQVTM and CDR2 ANQGSEA. Trimming cost V 6 bases and J 1 base, with 16 bases left between them. The CDR3 contains 16 residues. CDR3 loop: CSVYRDIDSGANVLTF. The CDR3 DNA reads as TGCAGCGTGTACCGGGACATTGATTCTGGGGCCAACGTCCTGACTTTC.

The chain links TRBV5-1 to TRBJ2-5, with 9 bases matching TRBD1. Losses at the gene ends were 0 bases for V and 5 bases for J; bases not matched to a gene: 5. Germline V gene lookup returns CDR1 SGHRS and CDR2 YFSETQ. The CDR3 has 15 amino acids. Written as DNA, the CDR3 is TGCGCCAGCAGCTTGGGGGACAGGGAATGGGAGACCCAGTACTTC. Translation: CASSLGDREWETQYF.

The V and J genes are TRBV11-2 and TRBJ1-2; 9 positions match TRBD1. V lost 4 bases, J lost 4 bases, and 4 bases stayed unmatched. CDR1 is SGHAT, CDR2 FQNNGV, per germline. This CDR3 spans 14 amino acids. The CDR3, as DNA: TGTGCCAGCAGCTCGGACAGGGGAAGCTATGGCTACACCTTC. This gives the protein CASSSDRGSYGYTF.

CDR3 DNA: TGTGCCAGCAGTGTGGGGGGATACAATGAAAAACTGTTTTTT. Its translation: CASSVGGYNEKLFF. The chain is built from TRBV2 and TRBJ1-4, with TRBD1 as a possible D gene (5 bases). Germline CDR1 and CDR2: SNHLY and FYNNEI. This CDR3 is built from 14 residues. Trimming stripped 4 bases from V and 5 bases from J, with 11 bases between.

The rearrangement joins TRBV27 to TRBJ2-7; 7 nucleotides match TRBD1. The V gene end was trimmed by 2 bases and the J gene end by 6 bases; junction bases not matched to a gene: 4. Per germline, CDR1 MNHEY and CDR2 SMNVEV (reference sequence). The CDR3 loop spans 13 amino acids. CDR3 sequence: CASSLPGQSEQYF. The DNA for the CDR3 is TGTGCCAGCAGTTTACCGGGACAGTCCGAGCAGTACTTC.

V usage is TRBV4-3 and J usage is TRBJ2-1; 12 nucleotides agree with TRBD2. V dropped 6 bases and J dropped 9; count of bases not matched to a gene: 9. The germline V gene encodes CDR1 LGHNA and CDR2 YSLEER. The CDR3 is made up of 15 amino acids. The CDR3 reads CASSPGLAGTGEQFF. In nucleotides, the CDR3 is TGCGCCAGCAGTCCAGGACTAGCGGGAACGGGTGAGCAGTTCTTC.

For the CDR3, the DNA is TGTGCCACCTTCTACAGCTCTGGAAACACCATATATTTT. Its protein is CATFYSSGNTIYF. This chain connects TRBV10-3 to TRBJ1-3, with D unclear. The V gene's germline CDR1 is ENHRY and CDR2 SYGVKD. Trimming took off 10 bases at V and 0 bases at J, with 10 bases between the two ends. The CDR3 has 13 residues.

The V gene is TRBV28, the J gene TRBJ2-7; tentatively, D is TRBD1 (6 bases). The ends were cut back, 4 bases at V and 3 bases at J, with 13 bases in the middle. Germline lookup yields CDR1 MDHEN and CDR2 SYDVKM. CDR3 size: 14 residues. The CDR3 nucleotides read TGTGCCAGCAGTTCCCCCGGACAGATCTACGAGCAGTACTTC. Translating it yields CASSSPGQIYEQYF.

This chain joins TRBV7-6 and TRBJ2-5, with D possibly matching TRBD2 (6 bases). CDR3 size: 15 residues. With 7 bases removed from V and 7 bases from J, the gap between germline ends came to 22 bases. Per germline, CDR1 SGHVS and CDR2 FNYEAQ. DNA for the CDR3: TGTGCCAGCACCAATGGAGGGTCTGATTGGGGGACCCAGTACTTC. Translating gives CASTNGGSDWGTQYF.

CDR3 bases: TGTGCCAGCAGCCAAGGAATCGCATCTAACTATGGCTACACCTTC. As protein: CASSQGIASNYGYTF. The chain uses TRBV4-2 and TRBJ1-2; D remains unclear. CDR1 is LGHNA and CDR2 is YNFKEQ in the germline V gene. V lost 1 base and J 0 bases, leaving 9 bases between the germline ends. The CDR3 has 15 amino acids.

The rearrangement joins TRBV9 to TRBJ1-2; a weak D match, TRBD1 (5 bases). The CDR3 contains 14 residues. Trimming took off 3 bases at V and 2 bases at J, with 11 bases between the two ends. Germline CDR1 reads SGDLS; CDR2 reads YYNGEE. The CDR3 is CASSAHDRNYGYTF. DNA of the CDR3: TGTGCCAGCAGCGCCCATGACAGAAACTATGGCTACACCTTC.

The rearrangement links TRBV11-2 to TRBJ1-2, with D unclear. V lost 4 bases to trimming and J lost 2 bases, with 11 bases between them. Germline-derived CDR1 and CDR2 are SGHAT and FQNNGV. The CDR3 extends over 14 amino acids. The CDR3: CASSSQASNYGYTF. The CDR3 nucleotides are TGTGCCAGCAGCTCGCAGGCCTCCAACTATGGCTACACCTTC.

The chain couples TRBV6-1 to TRBJ1-4; TRBD1 matches 8 bases. The V gene end was trimmed by 2 bases and the J gene end by 5 bases; junction bases not matched to a gene: 4. The CDR3 length is 15 residues. Germline CDR1 and CDR2: MNHNS and SASEGT. As DNA, the CDR3 is TGTGCCAGCAGTGAAAGGTCAGGGGGCAATGAAAAACTGTTTTTT. Its protein product is CASSERSGGNEKLFF.

The chain joins TRBV25-1 to TRBJ1-4; D not certain. The germline V and J ends were trimmed by 3 bases and 4 bases, with 15 bases remaining between them. Germline CDR1 reads MGHDK; CDR2 reads SYGVNS. The CDR3 is made up of 16 amino acids. CDR3 nucleotides: TGTGCCAGCAGTGACCCACCGGGCCCTGATAATGAAAAACTGTTTTTT. Translation: CASSDPPGPDNEKLFF.

Note on this clone: This same CDR3 is encoded by further DNA sequences in the sample. This chain uses TRBV28 with TRBJ1-3; no definite D call. Between the trimmed V and J ends, which lost 5 bases and 0 bases, there was a span of 11 bases. There are 15 residues in the CDR3. Looked up from germline, CDR1 is MDHEN and CDR2 is SYDVKM. The CDR3 DNA is TGTGCCAGCAGTCTCGGGCACCTCTCTGGAAACACCATATATTTT. This gives the protein CASSLGHLSGNTIYF.

The V call is TRBV6-1, the J call TRBJ2-7; D is uncertain. Germline CDR1 is MNHNS and CDR2 is SASEGT. The CDR3 is 13 residues long. V dropped 2 bases and J dropped 6 bases, with 11 bases sitting between them. Written as DNA, the CDR3 is TGTGCCAGCAGTGAATCGGATACGGTCGAGCAGTACTTC. Translation gives CASSESDTVEQYF.

The chain employs TRBV7-2 and TRBJ1-2; a weak D match, TRBD1 (6 bases). The CDR3 has 16 residues. The V gene's germline CDR1 is SGHTA and CDR2 FQGNSA. Trimming stripped 3 bases from V and 4 bases from J, with 18 bases between. In nucleotides, the CDR3 is TGTGCCAGCAGCTTTCAGGGGAACAGGGTAGGCTATGGCTACACCTTC. This codes for CASSFQGNRVGYGYTF.

The rearrangement uses TRBV4-3 and TRBJ1-5; perhaps TRBD1 as D (5 bases). The CDR3 has 15 amino acids. V was shortened by 0 bases and J by 6 bases, with 12 bases between the two germline ends. CDR1 is LGHNA and CDR2 is YSLEER in the germline V gene. CDR3 loop: CASSQETSGGQPQHF. The CDR3 DNA follows: TGCGCCAGCAGCCAAGAGACGTCGGGGGGTCAGCCCCAGCATTTT.

This clone was picked up one time. V and J are TRBV7-9 and TRBJ1-4; D gene unclear. V lost 8 bases to trimming and J lost 7 bases, with 14 bases between them. The CDR3 length is 13 residues. The germline V gene has CDR1 SEHNR and CDR2 FQNEAQ (reference sequence). CDR3 protein: CASSVRVGEKLFF. In nucleotides, the CDR3 is TGTGCCAGCTCCGTTCGGGTGGGTGAAAAACTGTTTTTT.